The clone carrying this T cell receptor (beta chain) was observed a single time. Its antigen is still unknown. This sample was included in a study of cytomegalovirus exposure and HLA in healthy donors. In the PCR, 60 Vbeta and 13 Jbeta primers were used. Using immunoSEQ multiplex PCR, the repertoire was profiled, and TCRdb retains in-frame clones only, with some absent. Here the sample spans 95,000 to 100,000 clones, 76% being singletons. The germline CDR1 and CDR2 sequences are MNHNS and SASEGT. With V trimmed by 7 bases and J by 6 bases, 9 bases remained unmatched. CDR3 length equals 14 residues. Study results and caveats: TCR beta V segments were, for the most part, productive about 87% or about 30% of the time in an earlier analysis.

The sequence was obtained from a middle-aged man in good health and CMV-seronegative. V and J are TRBV6-1 and TRBJ1-5, with TRBD1 matching 7 bases. The specimen sequenced was PBMCs. The CDR3 region is CASTRDRGSQPQHF. In DNA, the CDR3 is TGTGCCAGCACCAGGGACAGAGGGAGTCAGCCCCAGCATTTT.